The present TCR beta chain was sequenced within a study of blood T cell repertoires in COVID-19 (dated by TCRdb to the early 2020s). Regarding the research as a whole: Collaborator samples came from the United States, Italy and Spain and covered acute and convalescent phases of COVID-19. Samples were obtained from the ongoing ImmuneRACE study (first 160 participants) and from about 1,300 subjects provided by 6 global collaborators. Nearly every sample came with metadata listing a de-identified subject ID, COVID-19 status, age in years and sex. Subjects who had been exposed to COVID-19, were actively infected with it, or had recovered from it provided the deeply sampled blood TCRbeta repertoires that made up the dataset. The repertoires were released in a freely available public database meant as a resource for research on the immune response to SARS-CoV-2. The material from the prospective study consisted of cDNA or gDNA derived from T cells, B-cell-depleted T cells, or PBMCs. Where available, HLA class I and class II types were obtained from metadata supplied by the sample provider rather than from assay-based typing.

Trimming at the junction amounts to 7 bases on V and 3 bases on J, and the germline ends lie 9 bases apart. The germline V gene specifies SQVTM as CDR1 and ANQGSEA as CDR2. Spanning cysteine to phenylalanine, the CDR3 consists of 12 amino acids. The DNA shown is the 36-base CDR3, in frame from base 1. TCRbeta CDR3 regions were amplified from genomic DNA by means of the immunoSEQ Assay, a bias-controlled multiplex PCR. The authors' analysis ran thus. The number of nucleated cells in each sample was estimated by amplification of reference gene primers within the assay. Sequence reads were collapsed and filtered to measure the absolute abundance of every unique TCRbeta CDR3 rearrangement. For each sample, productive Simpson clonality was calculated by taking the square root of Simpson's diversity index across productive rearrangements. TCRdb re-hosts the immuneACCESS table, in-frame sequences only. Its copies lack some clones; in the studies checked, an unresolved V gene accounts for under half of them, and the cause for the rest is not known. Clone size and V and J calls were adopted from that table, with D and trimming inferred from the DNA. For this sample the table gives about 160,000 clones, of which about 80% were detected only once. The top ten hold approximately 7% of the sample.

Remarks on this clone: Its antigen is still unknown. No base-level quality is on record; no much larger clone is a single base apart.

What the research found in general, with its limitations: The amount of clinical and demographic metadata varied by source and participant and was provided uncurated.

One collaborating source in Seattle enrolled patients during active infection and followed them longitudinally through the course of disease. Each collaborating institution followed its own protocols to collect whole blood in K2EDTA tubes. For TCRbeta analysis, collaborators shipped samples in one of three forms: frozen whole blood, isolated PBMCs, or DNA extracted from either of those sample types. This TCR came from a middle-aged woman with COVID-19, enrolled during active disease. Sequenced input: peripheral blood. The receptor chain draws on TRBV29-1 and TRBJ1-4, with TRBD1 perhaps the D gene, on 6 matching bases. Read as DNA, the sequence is TGCAGCGGAGGACAGTCTAATGAAAAACTGTTTTTT. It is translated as CSGGQSNEKLFF.